These 7 T cell receptor beta chains were all obtained from the same sample, sequenced in a study of T cells in localized non-small cell lung cancer. Profiled with immunoSEQ multiplex PCR; TCRdb holds only in-frame clones, not every one. The data contain 5,200 or so clones, 75% to 85% of them singletons. The sample was peripheral blood mononuclear cells, taken before any cancer treatment. These receptors originate from a female donor older than 55 with stage II lung adenocarcinoma.

The chain recombines TRBV27 with TRBJ2-1, with D perhaps given as TRBD1 or TRBD2 (6 bases each). Per the germline V gene, CDR1 is MNHEY and CDR2 is SMNVEV (reference sequence). Deletions cut 5 bases from V and 7 bases from J, with 12 bases between. The CDR3 totals 13 residues. CDR3 DNA: TGTGCCAGCAGTCTTACAGGGAGGAATGAGCAGTTCTTC. Its protein product is CASSLTGRNEQFF.

This chain connects TRBV15 to TRBJ2-7; no definite D call. This CDR3 is 9 amino acids long. The germline CDR1 and CDR2 sequences are LNHNV and YYDKDF (reference sequence). The CDR3, as DNA: TGTGCTATGGAATACGAGCAGTACGTC. This encodes CAMEYEQYV.

The chain uses TRBV19 and TRBJ1-4; possible D gene TRBD1, 5 bases. Germline V lookup: CDR1 LNHDA, CDR2 SQIVND (reference sequence). The V gene lost 3 bases and the J gene lost 10 bases, with 24 bases spanning the gap. The CDR3 totals 17 residues. The CDR3 region has the DNA TGTGCCAGTAGTATCGGCCGCCGGATGGGGGAAATGGGAAAACTGTTTTTT. Encoded protein: CASSIGRRMGEMGKLFF.

The chain uses TRBV4-1 and TRBJ1-4; D not resolved. The CDR3 is made up of 15 amino acids. CDR1 is MGHRA and CDR2 is YSYEKL in the germline V gene. V was shortened by 4 bases and J by 0 bases, with 9 bases between the two germline ends. The CDR3 spells CASSPQIATNEKLFF. The DNA of the CDR3 is TGCGCCAGCAGCCCGCAGATAGCAACTAATGAAAAACTGTTTTTT.

This chain joins TRBV9 and TRBJ2-2; possibly TRBD1 for D (6 bases). Trimming removed 0 bases from V and 5 bases from J, with 8 bases in between. CDR1 is SGDLS and CDR2 is YYNGEE in the germline V gene. The CDR3 covers 14 residues. The CDR3 spells CASSVGDKTGELFF. CDR3 DNA: TGTGCCAGCAGCGTAGGGGACAAAACCGGGGAGCTGTTTTTT.

The V call is TRBV30, the J call TRBJ1-4; D unclear. V was shortened by 5 bases and J by 10 bases, with 17 bases between the two germline ends. Looked up from germline, CDR1 is GTSNPN and CDR2 is SVGIG (reference sequence). The CDR3 is made up of 13 amino acids. The CDR3 nucleotides are TGTGCCTGGTGTTCGGGAATTTGCGGAAAACTGTTTTTT. The encoded protein is CAWCSGICGKLFF.

The V call is TRBV10-3, the J call TRBJ2-3; 12 nucleotides line up with TRBD2. This CDR3 is built from 15 residues. CDR1 is ENHRY, CDR2 SYGVKD, per germline. Losses at the gene ends were 6 bases for V and 1 base for J; bases not matched to a gene: 2. CDR3 bases: TGTGCCATCAGACTAGCGGGGGGTCGCACAGATACGCAGTATTTT. Protein product: CAIRLAGGRTDTQYF.